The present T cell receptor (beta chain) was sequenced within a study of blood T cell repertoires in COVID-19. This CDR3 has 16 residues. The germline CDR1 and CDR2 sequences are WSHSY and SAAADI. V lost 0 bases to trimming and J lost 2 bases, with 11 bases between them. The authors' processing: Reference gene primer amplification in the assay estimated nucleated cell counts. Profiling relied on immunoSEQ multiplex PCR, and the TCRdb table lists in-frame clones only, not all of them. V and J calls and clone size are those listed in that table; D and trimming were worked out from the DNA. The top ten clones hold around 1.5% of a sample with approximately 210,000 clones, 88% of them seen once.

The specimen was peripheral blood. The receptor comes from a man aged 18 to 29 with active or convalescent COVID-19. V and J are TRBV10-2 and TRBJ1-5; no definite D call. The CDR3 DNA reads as TGCGCCAGCAGTGAGTCCGGAGGCCGGGGCAATCAGCCCCAGCATTTT. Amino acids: CASSESGGRGNQPQHF.